These T cell receptor beta chains were read from a single sample in a study of neurological immune-mediated disorders. TCRdb itself ran the 5' RACE reads through MiXCR, one entry per CDR3 protein. The data hold 57,000 or so distinct CDR3 sequences, with around 10% observed a single time. The source material was PBMCs. The receptors were sampled from a man aged 25-40 years in good health. Both conserved end residues are part of each CDR3. D genes are given only for firm matches. Clone sizes are given selectively: once, few, many, or a class where the clone is expanded.

clone_size,j_call,v_call,d_call,cdr3_nt,cdr3_aa
many,TRBJ1-6,TRBV20-1,NA,TGCAGTGCTAGGGGGACGGAGAATTCACCCCTCCACTTT,CSARGTENSPLHF
many,TRBJ2-5,TRBV24-1,NA,TGTGCCACCAGTGGGTCTATCGGACTCGGCCAAGAGACCCAGTACTTC,CATSGSIGLGQETQYF
few,TRBJ2-5,TRBV29-1,NA,TGCAGCGTTGAAGAGACCCAGTACTTC,CSVEETQYF
many,TRBJ2-5,TRBV7-8,TRBD2,TGTGCCAGCAGCTGGCGGGAGGTCCAAGAGACCCAGTACTTC,CASSWREVQETQYF
many,TRBJ2-2,TRBV27,TRBD2,TGTGCCAGCAGCTTACAAGCGGGGAGGGCCCCCACCGGGGAGCTGTTTTTT,CASSLQAGRAPTGELFF
many,TRBJ1-2,TRBV5-1,NA,TGCGCCAGCAGCTTGGCGCGGGGAATTGAAGATGGCTACACCTTC,CASSLARGIEDGYTF
many,TRBJ1-5,TRBV20-1,NA,TGCAGTGCGCCCTCAGAGGGGGATCAGCCCCAGCATTTT,CSAPSEGDQPQHF
many,TRBJ2-1,TRBV29-1,NA,TGCAGCGTTGAGGGCACTTCCTACAATGAGCAGTTCTTC,CSVEGTSYNEQFF
NA,TRBJ2-5,TRBV28,TRBD2,TGTTCCAGCAGTCTAGCGGGAGGGCCGGCGGAGACCCAGTACTTC,CSSSLAGGPAETQYF
many,TRBJ2-3,TRBV5-1,NA,TGCGCCAGCAGCCCTGGGAGATTTCTCGATACGCAGTATTTT,CASSPGRFLDTQYF
NA,TRBJ1-4,TRBV19,TRBD1,TGTGCCAGTAGTCAAGGACAGGGTTTGTTTGAAAAACTGTTTTTT,CASSQGQGLFEKLFF
NA,TRBJ2-1,TRBV7-9,TRBD1,TGTGCCAGCAGCGCCGACAGGGGGCTATCCTACAATGAGCAGTTCTTC,CASSADRGLSYNEQFF
many,TRBJ2-1,TRBV14,TRBD2,TGTGCCAGGAAAGCCGGGACTAGCGTGAGTGAGCAGTTCTTC,CARKAGTSVSEQFF
NA,TRBJ1-5,TRBV20-1,NA,TGCAGTGCCTACGTACAGGGTTCAAATCAGACCCAGCATTTT,CSAYVQGSNQTQHF
many,TRBJ2-1,TRBV5-1,NA,TGCGCCAGCAGCTCCGAAAGGGCTAGCAATGAGCAGTTCTTC,CASSSERASNEQFF
NA,TRBJ2-6,TRBV28,NA,TGTGTCAGCAGTTTGTCCGGACAAATCTCTGGGGCCAACGTCCTGACTTTC,CVSSLSGQISGANVLTF
many,TRBJ2-7,TRBV11-2,NA,TGTGCCAGCAGCTTAGACTTGGACACCTCCTACGAGCAGTACTTC,CASSLDLDTSYEQYF
many,TRBJ2-7,TRBV27,NA,TGTGCCAGCAGTTTTGGAAACGAGCAGTACTTC,CASSFGNEQYF
many,TRBJ1-5,TRBV6-5,NA,TGTGCCAGCAGTTACTCAGCGGGTGGCAATCAGCCCCAGCATTTT,CASSYSAGGNQPQHF
NA,TRBJ1-6,TRBV20-1,TRBD1,TGCAGTGCTCCACAGGGGTCGGCTTATAATTCACCCCTCCACTTT,CSAPQGSAYNSPLHF
many,TRBJ2-3,TRBV20-1,NA,TGCAGTGCAATAGTGGGGATAACGGGAGAACATACGCAGTATTTT,CSAIVGITGEHTQYF
NA,TRBJ2-6,TRBV27,TRBD1,TGTGCCAGCAGTGGACAGGGGGTGCATCCTGTGGCCAACGTCCTGACTTTC,CASSGQGVHPVANVLTF
many,TRBJ2-6,TRBV25-1,TRBD1,TGTGCCAGCAGCCTCGACAGGGCTGGGGCCAACGTCCTGACTTTC,CASSLDRAGANVLTF
many,TRBJ2-4,TRBV5-6,NA,TGTGCCAGCAGCTTGGCCGCCGGGGCCAAAAACATTCAGTACTTC,CASSLAAGAKNIQYF
many,TRBJ2-3,TRBV6-5,TRBD1,TGTGCCAGCTATACCGGGACAGGGGCGGATACGCAGTATTTT,CASYTGTGADTQYF
many,TRBJ2-2,TRBV5-1,NA,TGCGCCAGCAGCTTGGCGGGGGACCCAAGGACCGGGGAGCTGTTTTTT,CASSLAGDPRTGELFF
few,TRBJ2-3,TRBV15,TRBD2,TGTGCCACCAGCAGAGAGGGTGTAGCGGGCGAACCAGATACGCAGTATTTT,CATSREGVAGEPDTQYF
many,TRBJ2-3,TRBV10-3,TRBD2,TGTGCCATCAGCTCGTCGACTAGCGGGAGTGGAGATACGCAGTATTTT,CAISSSTSGSGDTQYF
many,TRBJ2-1,TRBV10-3,TRBD2,TGTGCCACCGCGCTAGCGGCCTACAATGAGCAGTTCTTC,CATALAAYNEQFF
many,TRBJ2-1,TRBV5-1,NA,TGCGCCAGCAGCTTGGATGCTAGCTTCATAGAGCAGTTCTTC,CASSLDASFIEQFF
NA,TRBJ2-7,TRBV7-6,NA,TGTGCCAGCAGCCTCGGTCCCCCGGGCGAGCAGTACTTC,CASSLGPPGEQYF
many,TRBJ2-3,TRBV7-3,NA,TGTGCCAGCAAGGAAACAGACTATAGCACAGATACGCAGTATTTT,CASKETDYSTDTQYF
medium-sized,TRBJ1-5,TRBV27,TRBD1,TGTGCCAGCAGCCAAGGGACAGGAAGCAATCAGCCCCAGCATTTT,CASSQGTGSNQPQHF
many,TRBJ1-3,TRBV3-1,NA,TGTGCCAGCAGTGGAAACACCATATATTTT,CASSGNTIYF
many,TRBJ2-1,TRBV7-9,NA,TGTGCCACCGGCCGAGGCAATGAGCAGTTCTTC,CATGRGNEQFF
NA,TRBJ2-7,TRBV15,NA,TGTGCCACCAGCAGAGATAGTGGCTCGGGGACAGGGGTAGCGGGAGAGTCCTACGAGCAGTACTTC,CATSRDSGSGTGVAGESYEQYF
many,TRBJ2-2,TRBV9,NA,TGTGCCAGCACAGGGATCACCGGGGAGCTGTTTTTT,CASTGITGELFF
many,TRBJ1-4,TRBV5-1,NA,TGCGCCAGCAGCTTGATGGCGAGCGAAGGTGAAAAACTGTTTTTT,CASSLMASEGEKLFF
NA,TRBJ2-7,TRBV7-2,TRBD2,TGTGCCAGCAGCTTAGTATCGGGACTAGCGGGATACGAGCAGTACTTC,CASSLVSGLAGYEQYF
many,TRBJ2-4,TRBV12-3/TRBV12-4,TRBD2,TGTGCCAGCAGTTTAGCTAGCGGGCCCCTAGCCAAAAACATTCAGTACTTC,CASSLASGPLAKNIQYF